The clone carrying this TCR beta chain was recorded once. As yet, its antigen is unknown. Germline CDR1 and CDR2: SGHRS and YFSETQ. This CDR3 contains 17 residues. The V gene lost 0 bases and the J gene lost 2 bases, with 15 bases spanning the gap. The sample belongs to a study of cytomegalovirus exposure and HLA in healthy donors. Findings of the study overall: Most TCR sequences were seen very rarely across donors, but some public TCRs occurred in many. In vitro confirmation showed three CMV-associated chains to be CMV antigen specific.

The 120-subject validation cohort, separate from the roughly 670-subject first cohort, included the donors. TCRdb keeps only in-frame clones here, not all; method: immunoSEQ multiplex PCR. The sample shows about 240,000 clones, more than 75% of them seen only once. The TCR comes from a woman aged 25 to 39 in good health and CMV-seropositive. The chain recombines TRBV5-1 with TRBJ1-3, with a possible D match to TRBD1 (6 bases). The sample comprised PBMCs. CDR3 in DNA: TGCGCCAGCAGCTTGGAGGCAGGGGAGCGGCCTGGAAACACCATATATTTT. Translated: CASSLEAGERPGNTIYF.